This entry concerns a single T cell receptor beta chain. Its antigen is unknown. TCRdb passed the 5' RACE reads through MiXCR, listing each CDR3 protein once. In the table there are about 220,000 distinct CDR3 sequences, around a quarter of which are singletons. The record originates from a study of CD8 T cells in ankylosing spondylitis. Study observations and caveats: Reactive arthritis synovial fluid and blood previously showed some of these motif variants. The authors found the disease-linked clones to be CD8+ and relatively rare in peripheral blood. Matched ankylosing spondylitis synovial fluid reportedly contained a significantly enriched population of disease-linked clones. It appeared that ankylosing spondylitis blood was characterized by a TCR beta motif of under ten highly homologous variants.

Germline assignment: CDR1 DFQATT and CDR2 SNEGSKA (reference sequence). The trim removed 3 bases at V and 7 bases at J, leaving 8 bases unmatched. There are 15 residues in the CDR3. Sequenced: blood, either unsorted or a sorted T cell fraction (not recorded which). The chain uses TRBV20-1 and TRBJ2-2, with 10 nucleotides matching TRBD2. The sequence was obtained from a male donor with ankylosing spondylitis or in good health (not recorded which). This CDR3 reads CSARGLAGDGGELFF. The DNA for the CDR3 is TGCAGTGCTAGGGGGCTAGCGGGAGACGGCGGGGAGCTGTTTTTT.